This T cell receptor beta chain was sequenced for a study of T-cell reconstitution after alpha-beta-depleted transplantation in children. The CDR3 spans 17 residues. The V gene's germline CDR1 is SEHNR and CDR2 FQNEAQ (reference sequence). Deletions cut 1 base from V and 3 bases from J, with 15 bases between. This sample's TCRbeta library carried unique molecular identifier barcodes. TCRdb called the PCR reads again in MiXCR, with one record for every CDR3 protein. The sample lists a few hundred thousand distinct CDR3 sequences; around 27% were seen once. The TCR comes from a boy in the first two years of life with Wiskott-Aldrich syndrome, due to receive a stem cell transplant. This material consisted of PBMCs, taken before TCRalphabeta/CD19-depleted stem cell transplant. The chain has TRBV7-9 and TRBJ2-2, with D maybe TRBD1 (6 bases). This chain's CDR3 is CASSLGNRAQDTGELFF. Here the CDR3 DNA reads TGTGCCAGCAGCTTAGGGAACAGGGCGCAAGACACCGGGGAGCTGTTTTTT.